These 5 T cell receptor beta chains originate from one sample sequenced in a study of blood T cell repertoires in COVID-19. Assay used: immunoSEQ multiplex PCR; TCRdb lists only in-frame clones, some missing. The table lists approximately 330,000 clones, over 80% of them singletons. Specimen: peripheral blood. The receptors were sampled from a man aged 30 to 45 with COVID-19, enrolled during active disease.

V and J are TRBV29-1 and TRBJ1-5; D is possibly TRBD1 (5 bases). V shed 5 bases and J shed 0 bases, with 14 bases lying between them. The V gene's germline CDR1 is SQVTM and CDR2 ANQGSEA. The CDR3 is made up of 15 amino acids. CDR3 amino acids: CSVRVSGYSNQPQHF. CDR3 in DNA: TGCAGCGTTCGAGTTTCAGGGTATAGCAATCAGCCCCAGCATTTT.

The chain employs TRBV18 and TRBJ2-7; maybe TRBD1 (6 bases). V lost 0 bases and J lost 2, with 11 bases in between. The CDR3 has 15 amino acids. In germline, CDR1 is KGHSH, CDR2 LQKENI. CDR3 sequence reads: CASSPPVGQTYEQYF. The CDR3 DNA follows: TGTGCCAGCTCACCACCGGTTGGACAGACCTACGAGCAGTACTTC.

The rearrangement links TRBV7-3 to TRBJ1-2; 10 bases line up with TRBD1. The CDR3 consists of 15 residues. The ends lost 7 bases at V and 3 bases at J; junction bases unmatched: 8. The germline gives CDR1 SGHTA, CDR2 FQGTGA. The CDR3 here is CASTPGTGVDYGYTF. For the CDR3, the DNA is TGTGCCAGCACCCCAGGGACAGGGGTCGACTATGGCTACACCTTC.

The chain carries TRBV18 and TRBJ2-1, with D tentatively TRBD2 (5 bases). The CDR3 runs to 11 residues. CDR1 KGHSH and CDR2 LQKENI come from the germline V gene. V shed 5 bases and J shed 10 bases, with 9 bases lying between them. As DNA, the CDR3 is TGTGCCAGCTCATCACGAGGGGAGCAGTTCTTC. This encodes CASSSRGEQFF.

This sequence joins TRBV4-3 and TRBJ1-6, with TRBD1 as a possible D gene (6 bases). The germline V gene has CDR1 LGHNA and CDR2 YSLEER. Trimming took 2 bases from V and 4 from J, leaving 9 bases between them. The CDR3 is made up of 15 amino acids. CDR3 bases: TGCGCCAGCAGCCAACTACAGGGATATAATTCACCCCTCCACTTT. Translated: CASSQLQGYNSPLHF.